This entry lists 7 T cell receptor beta chains sequenced from one sample in a study of blood T cell repertoires in COVID-19. The table came from immunoSEQ multiplex PCR; TCRdb's copy has only in-frame clones and leaves some out. The sample contains some 320,000 clones, more than 90% of which appear only once. The sequenced material came from PBMCs or T cells enriched from blood (not recorded which). Every receptor here comes from a man between 60 and 70 years old who had recovered from COVID-19.

This clone was seen many times. CDR3 residues: CASSRSGTGKGETQYF. For the CDR3, the DNA is TGTGCCAGCAGCCGAAGCGGGACAGGGAAGGGAGAGACCCAGTACTTC. The chain uses TRBV5-4 and TRBJ2-5; 9 nucleotides agree with TRBD1. V shed 4 bases and J 4 bases; nucleotides not matched to a gene: 11. Germline CDR1 and CDR2: SGHNT and YYREEE (reference sequence). The CDR3 runs 16 residues.

The V call is TRBV12-3 or TRBV12-4, the J call TRBJ2-5; D might be TRBD2 (6 bases). The CDR3 runs to 12 residues. Trimming shortened V by 4 bases and J by 5 bases, and 8 bases separated the two germline ends. CDR3 amino acids: CASSWGGETQYF. The CDR3 DNA reads as TGTGCCAGCAGTTGGGGAGGCGAGACCCAGTACTTC.

CDR3 region: CSASYGNDEQFF. DNA for the CDR3: TGCAGTGCTAGTTACGGGAATGATGAGCAGTTCTTC. The chain combines TRBV20-1 with TRBJ2-1, with D tentatively TRBD2 (5 bases). The CDR3 is made up of 12 amino acids. Germline assignment: CDR1 DFQATT and CDR2 SNEGSKA (reference sequence). V shed 3 bases and J shed 8 bases, with 11 bases lying between them.

CDR3 loop: CASSQDRGTLTEQFF. DNA of the CDR3: TGCGCCAGCAGCCAAGATAGGGGGACACTTACTGAGCAGTTCTTC. This sequence joins TRBV4-3 and TRBJ2-1; possibly TRBD1 for D (6 bases). The germline CDR1 and CDR2 sequences are LGHNA and YSLEER. There are 15 residues in the CDR3. The ends were cut back, 0 bases at V and 9 bases at J, with 15 bases in the middle.

This chain joins TRBV4-2 and TRBJ1-3; 9 bases match TRBD1. CDR3 length: 15 amino acids. CDR1 is LGHNA and CDR2 is YNFKEQ in the germline V gene. V was pared by 0 bases and J by 6 bases, with 3 bases of the junction left unmatched. The chain's CDR3 is CASSQDWDRVNTIYF. The CDR3 nucleotides are TGTGCCAGCAGCCAAGATTGGGACAGGGTAAACACCATATATTTT.

The chain recombines TRBV4-1 with TRBJ1-2; D is perhaps TRBD1 (5 bases). This CDR3 is 16 amino acids long. CDR1 MGHRA and CDR2 YSYEKL come from the germline V gene. Trimming left V 4 bases short and J 0 bases short, with 15 bases between. In DNA form, the CDR3 reads TGCGCCAGCAGCCTCTCTAGTGGACAAGCTAACTATGGCTACACCTTC. Translating it yields CASSLSSGQANYGYTF.

The chain employs TRBV3-1 (or the pseudogene TRBV3-2) and TRBJ2-3; 10 nucleotides match TRBD2. Trimming cost V 6 bases and J 2 bases; bases outside gene matches: 11. The CDR3 sequence is 17 residues long. Per germline, CDR1 LGHDT and CDR2 YNNKEL (reference sequence). DNA for the CDR3: TGTGCCAGCAGTCCATTCAGGACTAGCGGATCCACAGATACGCAGTATTTT. Its translation is CASSPFRTSGSTDTQYF.